This TCR beta chain was sequenced in a study of long-term antiretroviral therapy in people with HIV. The study's findings and limits: The repertoire was dominated at all time points by clones expanded before ART. Therapy changes, viral resistance and ART adherence were not documented in the available data.

The CDR3 runs 12 residues. The V end was cut by 3 bases, the J end by 3 bases, with 5 bases between. Germline V gene sequence: CDR1 KGHSH, CDR2 LQKENI. This clone was detected only a few times. Its target is unknown. An immunoSEQ assay, version v3.0, was performed at survey level. Profiled with immunoSEQ multiplex PCR; TCRdb holds only in-frame clones, not every one. The table records tens of thousands of clones, 85% to 90% of them present only once. A minimum of one pre-ART and two post-ART PBMC samples existed for each donor. In the United States, treatment was given to all participants with HIV. This chain joins TRBV18 and TRBJ1-2; perhaps TRBD1 as D (5 bases). Sequenced material: unsorted PBMCs, taken 0.8 years after starting antiretroviral therapy. The sequence was obtained from a woman aged 25 to 39 with HIV. CDR3 amino acids: CASSPGDYGYTF. For the CDR3, the DNA is TGTGCCAGCTCACCGGGGGACTATGGCTACACCTTC.